This entry lists 29 T cell receptor beta chains sequenced from one sample in a study of CD8+CD57+ T cells in acquired aplastic anemia. The template for TCR beta VDJ and CDR3 sequence profiling was genomic DNA. TCRdb processed the reads anew with MiXCR; each CDR3 protein has one entry. The repertoire holds tens of thousands of distinct CDR3 sequences, 63% seen once, with 45% to 65% in the top ten. Patients included in sequencing had previously demonstrated CD8+CD57+ cell expansion by flow cytometry. The specimen was sorted CD4+, CD8+, or CD8+CD57+ T cells (not recorded which) from PBMCs. These receptors all stem from a human donor with aplastic anemia.

The rearrangement links TRBV27 to TRBJ2-1; 12 nucleotides match TRBD2. CDR3 length equals 14 residues. V lost 6 bases and J lost 7; bases outside the gene matches: 4. Germline CDR1 is MNHEY and CDR2 is SMNVEV (reference sequence). The CDR3 here is CASSLAGGTNEQFF. The CDR3 coding sequence is TGTGCCAGCAGCCTAGCGGGGGGGACTAATGAGCAGTTCTTC.

This clonotype was detected many times. The J gene is TRBJ2-1, the V gene TRBV24-1, with D unclear. The CDR3 contains 14 residues. V lost 7 bases and J lost 9, with 18 bases in between. CDR1 is KGHDR, CDR2 SFDVKD, per germline. The CDR3 loop reads CATSDPRSPTEQFF. DNA of the CDR3: TGTGCCACCAGCGACCCCCGGTCCCCGACTGAGCAGTTCTTC.

This clonotype showed up just a few times. The chain combines TRBV9 with TRBJ2-7; weak D call: TRBD1 (5 bases). Germline CDR1 is SGDLS and CDR2 is YYNGEE. The V gene lost 4 bases and the J gene lost 6 bases, with 8 bases spanning the gap. The CDR3 covers 11 residues. This chain's CDR3 is CASSQDIEQYF. The DNA for the CDR3 is TGTGCCAGCAGCCAGGACATCGAGCAGTACTTC.

The V and J genes are TRBV2 and TRBJ1-1; the D gene is possibly TRBD1 (5 bases). The V gene lost 5 bases and the J gene lost 5 bases, with 12 bases spanning the gap. CDR1 SNHLY and CDR2 FYNNEI come from the germline V gene. This CDR3 has 13 amino acids. CDR3 sequence (DNA): TGTGCCAGCAGTCAAGGGGACGGAACTGAAGCTTTCTTT. Amino acids: CASSQGDGTEAFF.

The gene calls are TRBV10-3 and TRBJ2-5; 7 nucleotides align to TRBD1. The CDR3 totals 13 residues. The V segment lost 4 bases and the J segment 4 bases; nucleotides outside the gene matches: 3. Germline V gene lookup returns CDR1 ENHRY and CDR2 SYGVKD. CDR3 sequence (DNA): TGTGCCATCAGTGCAAAGGGGGCAGAGACCCAGTACTTC. This translates into CAISAKGAETQYF.

A single count supports this clonotype. The chain is built from TRBV2 and TRBJ2-7; the D is unclear. The CDR3 contains 14 residues. Deletions cut 1 base from V and 1 base from J, with 8 bases between. CDR1 and CDR2 from the germline V gene are SNHLY and FYNNEI. CDR3 DNA: TGTGCCAGCAGTGAAGTAGGAAAATCCTACGAGCAGTACTTC. It yields the protein CASSEVGKSYEQYF.

V is TRBV18 and J is TRBJ2-7; D possibly corresponds to TRBD2 (6 bases). Trimming took off 2 bases at V and 4 bases at J, with 12 bases between the two ends. The CDR3 has 14 amino acids. CDR1 is KGHSH, CDR2 LQKENI, per germline. CDR3 loop: CASSPGAGTYEQYF. In DNA, the CDR3 is TGTGCCAGCTCACCAGGGGCGGGGACGTACGAGCAGTACTTC.

This clonotype was detected only once. V and J are TRBV7-7 and TRBJ2-5; TRBD1 matches 10 bases. J lost 1 base, V lost 1 base, and 9 bases had no gene match. Germline-derived CDR1 and CDR2 are SSHAT and FNYEAQ (reference sequence). This CDR3 spans 18 amino acids. CDR3 loop: CASSLVAVGDRGQETQYF. As DNA, the CDR3 is TGTGCCAGCAGCTTAGTGGCGGTCGGGGACAGGGGCCAAGAGACCCAGTACTTC.

The V gene is TRBV12-3 or TRBV12-4, the J gene TRBJ1-3; no definite D call. V was shortened by 1 base and J by 3 bases, with 10 bases between the two germline ends. The length of the CDR3 is 15 residues. The DNA for the CDR3 is TGTGCCAGCAGTTTAGGTGAGGGCGTTGGAAACACCATATATTTT. Amino acids: CASSLGEGVGNTIYF.

CDR3 residues: CATSRETGTAQETQYF. The CDR3 DNA follows: TGTGCCACCAGCAGAGAAACCGGCACAGCACAAGAGACCCAGTACTTC. The chain carries TRBV15 and TRBJ2-5; D unresolved. Trimming removed 0 bases from V and 2 bases from J, with 13 bases in between. This CDR3 comprises 16 residues. Germline assignment: CDR1 LNHNV and CDR2 YYDKDF (reference sequence).

This rearrangement joins TRBV10-3 to TRBJ2-5; the match to TRBD1 covers 7 bases. Germline loops: CDR1 ENHRY, CDR2 SYGVKD. J was trimmed by 4 bases and V by 6 bases; bases with no gene match: 14. This CDR3 is 16 amino acids long. The DNA for the CDR3 is TGTGCCATCAGGGGGGTCGGACAGGACGTGGGAGAGACCCAGTACTTC. Protein product: CAIRGVGQDVGETQYF.

The genes are TRBV12-3 or TRBV12-4 and TRBJ1-2, with a tentative D call TRBD1 (5 bases). Trimming stripped 7 bases from V and 1 base from J, with 19 bases between. The CDR3 is 16 residues long. The CDR3 is CASTLTGYGLNYGYTF. CDR3 DNA: TGTGCCAGCACCTTAACAGGTTACGGGCTTAACTATGGCTACACCTTC.

The chain employs TRBV20-1 and TRBJ2-5; 12 bases line up with TRBD2. Trimming cost V 3 bases and J 4 bases; bases outside gene matches: 0. Looked up from germline, CDR1 is DFQATT and CDR2 is SNEGSKA (reference sequence). This CDR3 is built from 13 residues. In DNA form, the CDR3 reads TGCAGTGCTAGGGGACTAGCGGGAGAGACCCAGTACTTC. Translating gives CSARGLAGETQYF.

The chain uses TRBV7-2 and TRBJ2-1; D might be TRBD1 (7 bases). Trimming left V 1 base short and J 6 bases short, with 13 bases between. Germline values: CDR1 SGHTA, CDR2 FQGNSA. This CDR3 has 15 amino acids. CDR3 sequence reads: CASSLVIQGGNEQFF. The CDR3, as DNA: TGTGCCAGCAGCTTAGTAATCCAGGGGGGCAATGAGCAGTTCTTC.

This clonotype was seen at least ten times. The chain joins TRBV19 to TRBJ1-5, with 8 bases fitting TRBD1. Looked up from germline, CDR1 is LNHDA and CDR2 is SQIVND (reference sequence). This CDR3 has 15 residues. V trimming: 3 bases; J trimming: 5 bases; junction bases outside the gene matches: 6. The CDR3 sequence: CASSIGDRIHQPQHF. The CDR3 coding sequence is TGTGCCAGTAGTATTGGGGACAGGATCCATCAGCCCCAGCATTTT.

This chain uses TRBV28 with TRBJ1-1; TRBD1 might be the D (5 bases). The germline V gene has CDR1 MDHEN and CDR2 SYDVKM. With 4 bases removed from V and 0 bases from J, the gap between germline ends came to 18 bases. CDR3 size: 17 residues. The CDR3 loop is CASSSPTVAGVNTEAFF. CDR3 sequence (DNA): TGTGCCAGCAGTTCCCCGACAGTTGCGGGGGTGAACACTGAAGCTTTCTTT. The full variable domain, its missing parts supplied by reference TRBV28 and TRBJ1-1, is DVKVTQSSRYLVKRTGEKVFLECVQDMDHENMFWYRQDPGLGLRLIYFSYDVKMKEKGDIPEGYSVSREKKERFSLILESASTNQTSMYLCASSSPTVAGVNTEAFFGQGTRLTVV.

The J gene is TRBJ1-2, the V gene TRBV24-1; D might be TRBD1 (6 bases). V gave up 4 bases and J gave up 4 bases, with 12 bases separating them. The CDR3 extends over 14 amino acids. Germline assignment: CDR1 KGHDR and CDR2 SFDVKD. The chain's CDR3 is CATSDPGQSYGYTF. CDR3 DNA: TGTGCCACCAGTGACCCAGGACAGTCCTATGGCTACACCTTC.

CDR3 sequence: CASSLAGDTDTQYF. CDR3 in DNA: TGTGCCAGCAGTTTAGCGGGGGACACAGATACGCAGTATTTT. This rearrangement joins TRBV12-3 or TRBV12-4 to TRBJ2-3, with D tentatively TRBD1 or TRBD2 (5 bases each). Trimming removed 0 bases at V and 2 bases at J, with 6 bases between. The CDR3 loop spans 14 amino acids.

The gene calls are TRBV15 and TRBJ1-2; maybe TRBD1 (5 bases). The CDR3 totals 13 residues. V gave up 1 base and J gave up 10 bases, with 13 bases separating them. CDR1 and CDR2 (germline): LNHNV, YYDKDF (reference sequence). The CDR3 DNA reads TGTGCCACCAGCAGAGGGGGAGGGGCGGTCTACACCTTC. Translation: CATSRGGGAVYTF.

The chain is built from TRBV6-6 and TRBJ2-5; D perhaps matches TRBD2 (5 bases). The ends were cut back, 4 bases at V and 5 bases at J, with 8 bases in the middle. This CDR3 comprises 12 residues. Germline CDR1 is MNHNY and CDR2 is SVGAGI (reference sequence). In DNA form, the CDR3 reads TGTGCCAGCAGTTGGCGAGGGGAGACCCAGTACTTC. Amino acid sequence: CASSWRGETQYF.

As regards this clonotype: A much more abundant neighbour one base away suggests this may be a read error. No conserved phenylalanine or tryptophan is present at the end of the CDR3, so a read error is the likely explanation. The chain joins TRBV5-5 to TRBJ2-7, with 8 bases lining up with TRBD2. Germline loops: CDR1 SGHKS, CDR2 YYEKEE (reference sequence). The CDR3 totals 14 residues. V was clipped by 4 bases and J by 2 bases; unmatched bases: 5. This chain's CDR3 is CASSLRRGAYEQYL. Here the CDR3 DNA reads TGTGCCAGCAGCCTAAGGCGGGGGGCCTACGAGCAGTACCTC.

This clonotype was recorded at least ten times. The genes are TRBV14 and TRBJ2-3; unclear D gene. Deletions cut 1 base from V and 0 bases from J, with 8 bases between. The germline CDR1 and CDR2 sequences are SGHDN and FVKESK. The CDR3 covers 15 residues. The CDR3 is CASSQAGRSTDTQYF. The CDR3 nucleotides read TGTGCCAGCAGCCAAGCCGGTAGGAGCACAGATACGCAGTATTTT.

This clonotype has ten or more counts. The rearrangement links TRBV5-1 to TRBJ2-2; 12 bases map to TRBD1. CDR1 is SGHRS, CDR2 YFSETQ, per germline. The junction had 8 bases not matched to a gene; V was cut back by 4 bases and J by 7 bases. CDR3 length equals 16 residues. The CDR3 region is CASSPGTGGYGGELFF. The DNA for the CDR3 is TGCGCCAGCAGCCCGGGGACAGGGGGCTATGGCGGGGAGCTGTTTTTT.

This chain uses TRBV5-1 with TRBJ1-2; D ambiguous. Trimming shortened V by 4 bases and J by 7 bases, and 8 bases separated the two germline ends. Per the germline V gene, CDR1 is SGHRS and CDR2 is YFSETQ. The CDR3 is made up of 11 amino acids. The CDR3 region has the DNA TGCGCCAGCAGCAACACCCTTGGCTACACCTTC. Encoded protein: CASSNTLGYTF.

A single count supports this clonotype. The chain has TRBV19 and TRBJ2-2, with D possibly being TRBD1 (6 bases). V was trimmed by 6 bases and J by 0 bases, leaving 26 bases between them. Germline CDR1 LNHDA, CDR2 SQIVND (reference sequence). This CDR3 region has 20 residues. Here the CDR3 DNA reads TGTGCCAGTAGCACCGTATTGATCCTACAGGGCTGTGCGAACACCGGGGAGCTGTTTTTT. It specifies CASSTVLILQGCANTGELFF.

This rearrangement joins TRBV7-6 to TRBJ2-5; no firm D call. Trimming removed 4 bases at V and 0 bases at J, with 6 bases between. This CDR3 comprises 13 residues. CDR1 is SGHVS and CDR2 is FNYEAQ in the germline V gene. The CDR3 loop is CASSSLYQETQYF. CDR3 DNA: TGTGCCAGCAGCTCACTGTACCAAGAGACCCAGTACTTC.

This clonotype occurred once. The chain combines TRBV10-2 with TRBJ2-1; possible D gene TRBD2, 7 bases. The CDR3 length is 15 residues. Germline V lookup: CDR1 WSHSY, CDR2 SAAADI. V was trimmed by 5 bases and J by 6 bases, leaving 17 bases between them. The CDR3 DNA reads TGCGCCAGCAGTTTAACGGGGGGCTCGAGCAATGAGCAGTTCTTC. It yields the protein CASSLTGGSSNEQFF.

The V call is TRBV2, the J call TRBJ1-2; maybe TRBD1 (5 bases). The CDR3 extends over 13 amino acids. Trimming removed 0 bases from V and 3 bases from J, with 5 bases in between. CDR1 and CDR2 (germline): SNHLY, FYNNEI. CDR3 sequence: CASSEARDYGYTF. The CDR3 DNA reads TGTGCCAGCAGTGAAGCCAGGGACTATGGCTACACCTTC.

Notes on this clonotype: One end of the junction is discordant with germline, which a read error may explain. The chain has TRBV15 and TRBJ2-7; the D gene could be TRBD1 or TRBD2 (5 bases each). CDR1 is LNHNV, CDR2 YYDKDF, per germline (reference sequence). The CDR3 length is 15 residues. The CDR3 here is CATSRERAGSYGQYF. The CDR3 region has the DNA TGTGCCACCAGCAGAGAGAGGGCAGGGTCCTACGGGCAGTACTTC.